This TCR beta chain was found in a study of PD-L1 blockade in urothelial cancer. Across the study: The median number of T cells present in blood samples was approximately 140,000.

J gave up 4 bases and V 4 bases, and 2 bases lay outside the gene matches. CDR1 and CDR2 (germline): SNHLY, FYNNEI. The CDR3 sequence is 13 residues long. Here immunoSEQ multiplex PCR was the method, and the copy in TCRdb shows in-frame clones only, minus some. The data hold some 42,000 clones, with more than 65% observed a single time. The sample was PBMCs, taken around atezolizumab (anti-PD-L1) treatment. This chain links TRBV2 with TRBJ1-1; 8 nucleotides match TRBD1. The sequence came from a man in his 70s with urothelial cancer. The CDR3 DNA sequence: TGTGCCAGCAGTGGACAGGGGAGCACTGAAGCTTTCTTT. Its translation is CASSGQGSTEAFF.